A selection of T cell receptor beta chains follows, all from one sample in a study of T cell responses to AZD1222 COVID-19 vaccine. Sequenced by immunoSEQ multiplex PCR; TCRdb stores in-frame clones only, minus some. The table records roughly 190,000 clones, around 92% of them present only once. This specimen was peripheral blood, taken on day 0 of AZD1222 vaccination. The receptor source for this set is an adult in good health. Each CDR3 is given with its conserved first and last residue. D genes are given only for firm matches. A row's size may be missing; if present it is once, few, many or a size class.

D gene: NA
CDR3 length: 15
clone size: NA
V gene: TRBV27
J gene: TRBJ2-1
CDR3 protein: CASSLSRGFGNEQFF
CDR3 DNA: TGTGCCAGCAGTTTATCCCGGGGGTTCGGCAATGAGCAGTTCTTC

D gene: NA
CDR3 length: 14
clone size: NA
V gene: TRBV18
J gene: TRBJ1-1
CDR3 protein: CASSPTPGNTEAFF
CDR3 DNA: TGTGCCAGCTCACCGACCCCAGGCAACACTGAAGCTTTCTTT

D gene: NA
CDR3 length: 15
clone size: NA
V gene: TRBV4-3
J gene: TRBJ2-7
CDR3 protein: CASSQRSGSSYEQYF
CDR3 DNA: TGCGCCAGCAGCCAACGTAGCGGTAGCTCCTACGAGCAGTACTTC

D gene: NA
CDR3 length: 17
clone size: NA
V gene: TRBV27
J gene: TRBJ1-5
CDR3 protein: CASSPRTSSGRNQPQHF
CDR3 DNA: TGTGCCAGCAGTCCCCGGACATCTTCAGGCCGCAATCAGCCCCAGCATTTT

D gene: NA
CDR3 length: 14
clone size: NA
V gene: TRBV4-1
J gene: TRBJ2-3
CDR3 protein: CASSPMDSTDTQYF
CDR3 DNA: TGCGCCAGCAGCCCGATGGATAGCACAGATACGCAGTATTTT

D gene: NA
CDR3 length: 15
clone size: NA
V gene: TRBV4-3
J gene: TRBJ1-2
CDR3 protein: CASSQDRTSRFGYTF
CDR3 DNA: TGCGCCAGCAGCCAAGATAGGACGTCTAGGTTTGGCTACACCTTC

D gene: NA
CDR3 length: 14
clone size: once
V gene: TRBV7-3
J gene: TRBJ2-1
CDR3 protein: CASSFGGPYNEQFF
CDR3 DNA: TGTGCCAGCAGCTTTGGGGGGCCCTACAATGAGCAGTTCTTC

D gene: NA
CDR3 length: 14
clone size: NA
V gene: TRBV7-9
J gene: TRBJ1-6
CDR3 protein: CASSLEGGTSPLHF
CDR3 DNA: TGTGCCAGCAGCTTGGAGGGAGGAACTTCACCCCTCCACTTT

D gene: NA
CDR3 length: 15
clone size: NA
V gene: TRBV7-2
J gene: TRBJ2-6
CDR3 protein: CASSLVRAGANVLTF
CDR3 DNA: TGTGCCAGCAGCTTAGTTCGGGCTGGGGCCAACGTCCTGACTTTC

D gene: NA
CDR3 length: 12
clone size: NA
V gene: TRBV2
J gene: TRBJ1-6
CDR3 protein: CASRPENSPLHF
CDR3 DNA: TGTGCCAGCAGGCCAGAAAACTCACCCCTCCACTTT

D gene: NA
CDR3 length: 14
clone size: NA
V gene: TRBV6-6
J gene: TRBJ1-2
CDR3 protein: CASSYSTVDYGYTF
CDR3 DNA: TGTGCCAGCAGTTATTCGACGGTCGACTATGGCTACACCTTC

D gene: NA
CDR3 length: 13
clone size: NA
V gene: TRBV12-3/TRBV12-4
J gene: TRBJ2-5
CDR3 protein: CASSFWGFETQYF
CDR3 DNA: TGTGCCAGCAGTTTCTGGGGGTTTGAGACCCAGTACTTC

D gene: NA
CDR3 length: 15
clone size: NA
V gene: TRBV18
J gene: TRBJ1-1
CDR3 protein: CASSPRVVVNTEAFF
CDR3 DNA: TGTGCCAGCTCACCACGGGTGGTGGTGAACACTGAAGCTTTCTTT

D gene: NA
CDR3 length: 14
clone size: NA
V gene: TRBV18
J gene: TRBJ1-1
CDR3 protein: CASSPSVTNTEAFF
CDR3 DNA: TGTGCCAGCTCACCATCGGTTACAAACACTGAAGCTTTCTTT

D gene: NA
CDR3 length: 13
clone size: once
V gene: TRBV7-2
J gene: TRBJ1-5
CDR3 protein: CASSFGRNQPQHF
CDR3 DNA: TGTGCCAGCAGCTTCGGAAGAAATCAGCCCCAGCATTTT

D gene: NA
CDR3 length: 13
clone size: NA
V gene: TRBV2
J gene: TRBJ1-2
CDR3 protein: CASSDVGDYGYTF
CDR3 DNA: TGTGCCAGCAGTGATGTCGGTGACTATGGCTACACCTTC

D gene: NA
CDR3 length: 14
clone size: NA
V gene: TRBV3-1/TRBV3-2
J gene: TRBJ2-7
CDR3 protein: CASSQTDGPYEQYF
CDR3 DNA: TGTGCCAGCAGCCAGACAGACGGCCCCTACGAGCAGTACTTC

D gene: TRBD2
CDR3 length: 16
clone size: NA
V gene: TRBV9
J gene: TRBJ2-3
CDR3 protein: CASSGLTSGLTDTQYF
CDR3 DNA: TGTGCCAGCAGCGGCCTGACTAGCGGGCTCACAGATACGCAGTATTTT

D gene: NA
CDR3 length: 13
clone size: NA
V gene: TRBV12-3/TRBV12-4
J gene: TRBJ1-4
CDR3 protein: CASSLGGQEKLFF
CDR3 DNA: TGTGCCAGCAGCCTCGGGGGCCAGGAAAAACTGTTTTTT

D gene: NA
CDR3 length: 13
clone size: once
V gene: TRBV7-2
J gene: TRBJ1-1
CDR3 protein: CASSLGDISEAFF
CDR3 DNA: TGTGCCAGCAGCTTAGGGGACATAAGTGAAGCTTTCTTT

D gene: NA
CDR3 length: 13
clone size: once
V gene: TRBV9
J gene: TRBJ2-7
CDR3 protein: CASSPGVSYEQYF
CDR3 DNA: TGTGCCAGCAGTCCAGGGGTTTCCTACGAGCAGTACTTC

D gene: NA
CDR3 length: 15
clone size: NA
V gene: TRBV4-3
J gene: TRBJ1-4
CDR3 protein: CASSQDWIYNEKLFF
CDR3 DNA: TGCGCCAGCAGCCAAGATTGGATCTATAATGAAAAACTGTTTTTT

D gene: NA
CDR3 length: 13
clone size: NA
V gene: TRBV7-9
J gene: TRBJ1-4
CDR3 protein: CATAGLGNEKLFF
CDR3 DNA: TGTGCCACTGCGGGACTGGGTAATGAAAAACTGTTTTTT

D gene: TRBD1
CDR3 length: 16
clone size: NA
V gene: TRBV10-3
J gene: TRBJ1-2
CDR3 protein: CAISATPGTEIYGYTF
CDR3 DNA: TGTGCCATCAGTGCCACTCCTGGGACAGAGATCTATGGCTACACCTTC

D gene: NA
CDR3 length: 16
clone size: NA
V gene: TRBV6-5
J gene: TRBJ2-1
CDR3 protein: CASSYSRSLHYNEQFF
CDR3 DNA: TGTGCCAGCAGTTACTCGAGGAGTCTTCACTACAATGAGCAGTTCTTC

D gene: TRBD1
CDR3 length: 16
clone size: NA
V gene: TRBV4-2
J gene: TRBJ1-1
CDR3 protein: CASSQRGQGAQTEAFF
CDR3 DNA: TGTGCCAGCAGCCAAAGGGGACAGGGGGCGCAGACTGAAGCTTTCTTT

D gene: NA
CDR3 length: 12
clone size: NA
V gene: TRBV18
J gene: TRBJ1-6
CDR3 protein: CASSQENSPLHF
CDR3 DNA: TGTGCCAGCTCACAGGAGAATTCACCCCTCCACTTT

D gene: TRBD1
CDR3 length: 16
clone size: NA
V gene: TRBV3-1/TRBV3-2
J gene: TRBJ2-1
CDR3 protein: CASSPRATGAYNEQFF
CDR3 DNA: TGTGCCAGCAGCCCCCGGGCGACAGGGGCCTACAATGAGCAGTTCTTC

D gene: TRBD1
CDR3 length: 11
clone size: NA
V gene: TRBV29-1
J gene: TRBJ1-1
CDR3 protein: CSVTGGREAFF
CDR3 DNA: TGCAGCGTTACAGGGGGAAGGGAAGCTTTCTTT

D gene: NA
CDR3 length: 10
clone size: NA
V gene: TRBV2
J gene: TRBJ2-5
CDR3 protein: CASNQETQYF
CDR3 DNA: TGTGCCAGCAACCAAGAGACCCAGTACTTC

D gene: TRBD2
CDR3 length: 18
clone size: NA
V gene: TRBV28
J gene: TRBJ2-1
CDR3 protein: CASSSFPGSGDSYNEQFF
CDR3 DNA: TGTGCCAGCAGCTCCTTTCCGGGTAGCGGGGACTCCTACAATGAGCAGTTCTTC

D gene: TRBD2
CDR3 length: 15
clone size: NA
V gene: TRBV15
J gene: TRBJ2-3
CDR3 protein: CATSRDGGVTDTQYF
CDR3 DNA: TGTGCCACCAGCAGAGATGGGGGGGTCACAGATACGCAGTATTTT

D gene: NA
CDR3 length: 13
clone size: NA
V gene: TRBV7-2
J gene: TRBJ1-1
CDR3 protein: CASSLGVATEAFF
CDR3 DNA: TGTGCCAGCAGCTTAGGGGTAGCGACTGAAGCTTTCTTT

D gene: NA
CDR3 length: 13
clone size: NA
V gene: TRBV29-1
J gene: TRBJ1-2
CDR3 protein: CSGAEGGAHGYTF
CDR3 DNA: TGCAGCGGTGCAGAGGGGGGGGCGCATGGCTACACCTTC

D gene: NA
CDR3 length: 15
clone size: NA
V gene: TRBV6-2/TRBV6-3
J gene: TRBJ1-1
CDR3 protein: CASSSTGGRGTEAFF
CDR3 DNA: TGTGCCAGCAGTAGTACGGGGGGGCGGGGCACTGAAGCTTTCTTT

D gene: NA
CDR3 length: 13
clone size: NA
V gene: TRBV4-1
J gene: TRBJ2-5
CDR3 protein: CASSQPPGETQYF
CDR3 DNA: TGCGCCAGCAGCCAACCGCCAGGAGAGACCCAGTACTTC

D gene: NA
CDR3 length: 13
clone size: NA
V gene: TRBV4-1
J gene: TRBJ2-7
CDR3 protein: CASSQYPISEQYF
CDR3 DNA: TGCGCCAGCAGCCAGTACCCTATCTCCGAGCAGTACTTC

D gene: TRBD1
CDR3 length: 12
clone size: NA
V gene: TRBV28
J gene: TRBJ2-7
CDR3 protein: CASGTGVYEQYF
CDR3 DNA: TGTGCCAGCGGGACAGGGGTGTACGAGCAGTACTTC

D gene: NA
CDR3 length: 12
clone size: once
V gene: TRBV3-1/TRBV3-2
J gene: TRBJ1-2
CDR3 protein: CASSPSSHGYTF
CDR3 DNA: TGTGCCAGCAGTCCTAGTTCGCATGGCTACACCTTC

D gene: NA
CDR3 length: 14
clone size: NA
V gene: TRBV6-5
J gene: TRBJ2-7
CDR3 protein: CASSKIDRSYEQYF
CDR3 DNA: TGTGCCAGCAGTAAAATAGACAGATCGTACGAGCAGTACTTC

D gene: TRBD1
CDR3 length: 16
clone size: once
V gene: TRBV14
J gene: TRBJ2-3
CDR3 protein: CASSRYRDSGTDTQYF
CDR3 DNA: TGTGCCAGCAGCAGGTACCGGGACAGTGGGACAGATACGCAGTATTTT

D gene: NA
CDR3 length: 17
clone size: NA
V gene: TRBV7-2
J gene: TRBJ1-3
CDR3 protein: CASSSGTLYPGGNTIYF
CDR3 DNA: TGTGCCAGCAGCTCCGGGACACTCTATCCGGGGGGAAACACCATATATTTT

D gene: NA
CDR3 length: 14
clone size: NA
V gene: TRBV3-1/TRBV3-2
J gene: TRBJ1-4
CDR3 protein: CASSQGQFNEKLFF
CDR3 DNA: TGTGCCAGCAGCCAAGGTCAGTTTAATGAAAAACTGTTTTTT

D gene: NA
CDR3 length: 14
clone size: NA
V gene: TRBV2
J gene: TRBJ1-1
CDR3 protein: CAGGRGALNTEAFF
CDR3 DNA: TGTGCCGGAGGGAGGGGCGCCCTGAACACTGAAGCTTTCTTT

D gene: TRBD1
CDR3 length: 15
clone size: NA
V gene: TRBV7-6
J gene: TRBJ1-3
CDR3 protein: CASSQTPGQGNTIYF
CDR3 DNA: TGTGCCAGCAGCCAAACCCCGGGACAGGGAAACACCATATATTTT

D gene: NA
CDR3 length: 14
clone size: NA
V gene: TRBV18
J gene: TRBJ2-2
CDR3 protein: CASQQDGNTGELFF
CDR3 DNA: TGTGCCAGCCAACAGGACGGTAACACCGGGGAGCTGTTTTTT

D gene: NA
CDR3 length: 14
clone size: NA
V gene: TRBV6-5
J gene: TRBJ1-5
CDR3 protein: CASSYNGPNQPQHF
CDR3 DNA: TGTGCCAGCAGTTACAACGGACCAAATCAGCCCCAGCATTTT

D gene: NA
CDR3 length: 14
clone size: NA
V gene: TRBV19
J gene: TRBJ2-3
CDR3 protein: CASSSWEITDTQYF
CDR3 DNA: TGTGCCAGTAGTTCCTGGGAAATTACAGATACGCAGTATTTT

D gene: NA
CDR3 length: 11
clone size: NA
V gene: TRBV27
J gene: TRBJ2-5
CDR3 protein: CASSFGAIQYF
CDR3 DNA: TGTGCCAGCAGTTTTGGGGCGATCCAGTACTTC

D gene: TRBD1
CDR3 length: 14
clone size: NA
V gene: TRBV30
J gene: TRBJ2-7
CDR3 protein: CAWRQQGASYEQYF
CDR3 DNA: TGTGCCTGGAGACAACAGGGGGCGTCCTACGAGCAGTACTTC

D gene: TRBD2
CDR3 length: 18
clone size: few
V gene: TRBV29-1
J gene: TRBJ2-7
CDR3 protein: CSVEDPTAQLAGFYEQYF
CDR3 DNA: TGCAGCGTTGAAGATCCCACAGCGCAACTAGCGGGATTTTACGAGCAGTACTTC

D gene: NA
CDR3 length: 15
clone size: once
V gene: TRBV4-2
J gene: TRBJ1-3
CDR3 protein: CASSQDTRGRDTIYF
CDR3 DNA: TGTGCCAGCAGCCAAGATACCAGGGGAAGGGACACCATATATTTT

D gene: TRBD1
CDR3 length: 17
clone size: NA
V gene: TRBV5-6
J gene: TRBJ1-4
CDR3 protein: CASSRGQGYVTNEKLFF
CDR3 DNA: TGTGCCAGCAGCCGGGGACAGGGATACGTAACTAATGAAAAACTGTTTTTT

D gene: NA
CDR3 length: 18
clone size: NA
V gene: TRBV10-1
J gene: TRBJ2-3
CDR3 protein: CASSDTEPSGPFTDTQYF
CDR3 DNA: TGCGCCAGCAGTGATACCGAACCCTCTGGCCCCTTCACAGATACGCAGTATTTT